The T cell receptor beta chain described here comes from a study of T cells after somatic rescue of genetic block. TCRdb's table, derived via immunoSEQ multiplex PCR, lists solely in-frame clones and lacks some. The sample lists 12,000 or so clones, less than 80% occurring once. The CDR3 sequence is 11 residues long. The V end was cut by 3 bases, the J end by 8 bases, with 8 bases between. Per the germline V gene, CDR1 is DFQATT and CDR2 is SNEGSKA (reference sequence). This receptor was obtained from a boy aged 5 to 17. The sample was peripheral blood mononuclear cells (PBMCs). The chain recombines TRBV20-1 with TRBJ2-1; D is possibly TRBD2 (5 bases). The CDR3 region has the DNA TGCAGTGCTAGCGAGGGAGATGAGCAGTTCTTC. Amino acid sequence: CSASEGDEQFF.